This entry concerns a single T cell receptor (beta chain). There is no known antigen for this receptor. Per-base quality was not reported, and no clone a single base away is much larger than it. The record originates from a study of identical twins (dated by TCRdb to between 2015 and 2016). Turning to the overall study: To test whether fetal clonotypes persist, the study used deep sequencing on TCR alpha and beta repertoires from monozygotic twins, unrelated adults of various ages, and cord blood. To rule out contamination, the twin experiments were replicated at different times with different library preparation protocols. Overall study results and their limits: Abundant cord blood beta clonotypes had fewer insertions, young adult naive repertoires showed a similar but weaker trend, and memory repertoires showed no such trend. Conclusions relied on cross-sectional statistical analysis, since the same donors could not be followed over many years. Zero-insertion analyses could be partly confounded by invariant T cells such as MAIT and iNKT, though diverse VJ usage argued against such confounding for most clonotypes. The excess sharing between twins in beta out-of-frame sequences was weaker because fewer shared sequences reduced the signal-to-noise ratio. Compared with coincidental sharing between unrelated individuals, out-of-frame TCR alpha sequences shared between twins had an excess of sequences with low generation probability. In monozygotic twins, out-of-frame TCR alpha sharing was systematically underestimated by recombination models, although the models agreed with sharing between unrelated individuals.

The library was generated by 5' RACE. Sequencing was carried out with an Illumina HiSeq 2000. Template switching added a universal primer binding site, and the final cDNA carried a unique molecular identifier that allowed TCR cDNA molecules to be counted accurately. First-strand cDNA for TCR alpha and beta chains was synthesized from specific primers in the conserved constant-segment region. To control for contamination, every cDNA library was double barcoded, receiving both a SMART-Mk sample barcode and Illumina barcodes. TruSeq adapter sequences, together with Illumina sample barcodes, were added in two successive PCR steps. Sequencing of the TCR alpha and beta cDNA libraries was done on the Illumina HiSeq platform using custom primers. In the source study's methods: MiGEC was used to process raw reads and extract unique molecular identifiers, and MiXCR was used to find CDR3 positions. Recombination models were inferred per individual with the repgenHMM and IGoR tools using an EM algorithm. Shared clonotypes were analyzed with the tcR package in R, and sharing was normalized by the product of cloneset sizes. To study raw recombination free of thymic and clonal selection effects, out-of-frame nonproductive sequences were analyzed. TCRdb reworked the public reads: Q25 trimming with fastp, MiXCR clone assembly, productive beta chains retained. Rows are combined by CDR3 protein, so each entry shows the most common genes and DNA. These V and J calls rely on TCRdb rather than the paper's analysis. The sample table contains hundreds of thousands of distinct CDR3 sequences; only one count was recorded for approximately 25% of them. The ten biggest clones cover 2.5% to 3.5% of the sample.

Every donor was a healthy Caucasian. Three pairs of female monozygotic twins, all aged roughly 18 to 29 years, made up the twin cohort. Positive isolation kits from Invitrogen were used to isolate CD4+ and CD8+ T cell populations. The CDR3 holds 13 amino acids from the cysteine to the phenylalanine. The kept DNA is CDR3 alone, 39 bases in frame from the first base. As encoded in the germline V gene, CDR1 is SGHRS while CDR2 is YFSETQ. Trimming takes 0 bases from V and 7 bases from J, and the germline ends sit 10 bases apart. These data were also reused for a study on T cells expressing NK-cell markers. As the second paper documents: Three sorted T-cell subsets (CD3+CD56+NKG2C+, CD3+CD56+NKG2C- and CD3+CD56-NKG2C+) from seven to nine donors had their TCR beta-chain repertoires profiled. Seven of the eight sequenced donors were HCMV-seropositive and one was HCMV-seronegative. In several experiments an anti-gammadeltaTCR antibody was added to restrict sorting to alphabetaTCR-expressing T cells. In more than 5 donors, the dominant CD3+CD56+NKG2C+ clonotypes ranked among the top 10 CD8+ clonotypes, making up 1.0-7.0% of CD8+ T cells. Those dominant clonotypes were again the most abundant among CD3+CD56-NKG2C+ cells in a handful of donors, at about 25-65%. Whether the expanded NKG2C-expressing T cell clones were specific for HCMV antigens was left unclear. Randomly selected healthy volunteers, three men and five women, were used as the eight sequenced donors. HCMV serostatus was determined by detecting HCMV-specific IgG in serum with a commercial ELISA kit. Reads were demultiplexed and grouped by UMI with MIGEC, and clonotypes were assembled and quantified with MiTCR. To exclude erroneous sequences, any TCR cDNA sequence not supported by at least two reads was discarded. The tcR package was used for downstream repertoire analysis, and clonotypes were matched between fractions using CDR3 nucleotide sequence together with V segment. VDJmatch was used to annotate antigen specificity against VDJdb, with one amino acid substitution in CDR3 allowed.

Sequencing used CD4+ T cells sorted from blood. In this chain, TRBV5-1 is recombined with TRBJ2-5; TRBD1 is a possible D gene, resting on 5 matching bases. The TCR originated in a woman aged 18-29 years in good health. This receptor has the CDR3 CASSLEDTATQYF. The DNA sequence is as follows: TGCGCCAGCAGCTTGGAGGACACCGCGACCCAGTACTTC.